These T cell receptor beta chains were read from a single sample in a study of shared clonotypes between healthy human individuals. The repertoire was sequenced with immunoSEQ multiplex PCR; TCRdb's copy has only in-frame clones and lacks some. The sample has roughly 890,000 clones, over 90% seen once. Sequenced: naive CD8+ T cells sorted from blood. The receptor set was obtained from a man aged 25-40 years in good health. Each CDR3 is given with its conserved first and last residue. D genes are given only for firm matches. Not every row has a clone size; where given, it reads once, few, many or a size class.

CASIRNTEAFF	TGTGCCAGCATCAGGAACACTGAAGCTTTCTTT	TRBV27	.	TRBJ1-1	.
CASSVVLAGGGDEQFF	TGTGCCAGCAGCGTAGTACTAGCGGGAGGAGGAGATGAGCAGTTCTTC	TRBV9	TRBD2	TRBJ2-1	.
CASSIVRTDTQYF	TGTGCCAGTAGTATAGTGAGAACAGATACGCAGTATTTT	TRBV19	.	TRBJ2-3	few
CASSYTGFKSSYEQYF	TGTGCCAGCAGTTACACAGGATTTAAGAGCTCCTACGAGCAGTACTTC	TRBV6-7	.	TRBJ2-7	.
CASSLAAGRLVDTQYF	TGTGCCAGCAGCTTGGCCGCCGGGAGGCTAGTAGATACGCAGTATTTT	TRBV5-6	TRBD2	TRBJ2-3	.
CASSTTGGAYEQYF	TGTGCCAGCAGCACGACAGGGGGCGCGTACGAGCAGTACTTC	TRBV7-9	TRBD1	TRBJ2-7	once
CASSDPFGRVGYTF	TGTGCCAGCAGCGATCCCTTTGGGAGGGTTGGCTACACCTTC	TRBV6-6	.	TRBJ1-2	.
CASSDYPGGRDPGYTF	TGTGCCAGCAGCGACTACCCAGGAGGCAGGGATCCTGGCTACACCTTC	TRBV9	.	TRBJ1-2	.
CASSQGRQGPRRDEKLFF	TGTGCCAGCAGCCAAGGCCGGCAGGGGCCGCGACGGGATGAAAAACTGTTTTTT	TRBV14	.	TRBJ1-4	.
CASSLSGGTTYYEQYF	TGTGCCAGCAGCTTATCGGGGGGGACTACCTACTACGAGCAGTACTTC	TRBV7-2	TRBD2	TRBJ2-7	.
CASSLRTDLYGYTF	TGTGCCAGCAGCCTACGGACAGACCTCTATGGCTACACCTTC	TRBV5-6	.	TRBJ1-2	.
CASSSPDYSNQPQHF	TGTGCCAGCAGCTCGCCAGATTATAGCAATCAGCCCCAGCATTTT	TRBV5-5	.	TRBJ1-5	.
CASSSDLDSYYGYTF	TGTGCCAGCAGCTCCGATCTGGACAGCTACTATGGCTACACCTTC	TRBV7-9	.	TRBJ1-2	.
CASSLSQSQETQYF	TGTGCCAGCAGTTTGTCACAGTCACAAGAGACCCAGTACTTC	TRBV28	.	TRBJ2-5	few
CASSQEESVSEQYF	TGCGCCAGCAGCCAAGAGGAGTCCGTTTCCGAGCAGTACTTC	TRBV4-1	.	TRBJ2-7	.
CASSLPSDYLSYEQYF	TGTGCCAGCAGCTTACCTAGCGATTACCTTTCCTACGAGCAGTACTTC	TRBV7-2	.	TRBJ2-7	.
CASITSGEGDTQYF	TGTGCCAGCATTACTAGCGGGGAAGGAGATACGCAGTATTTT	TRBV2	TRBD2	TRBJ2-3	.
CASSYMAGSYEQYF	TGTGCCAGCAGCTACATGGCAGGATCCTACGAGCAGTACTTC	TRBV5-8	.	TRBJ2-7	many
CASSPGGLAGPNTGELFF	TGTGCCAGCTCGCCGGGGGGACTAGCGGGACCCAACACCGGGGAGCTGTTTTTT	TRBV18	TRBD2	TRBJ2-2	.
CASSFSRTGSYEQYF	TGTGCCAGCAGTTTCTCCCGGACAGGCTCCTACGAGCAGTACTTC	TRBV27	TRBD1	TRBJ2-7	.
CASSGGTDEYYGYTF	TGCGCCAGCAGCGGGGGGACAGACGAATACTATGGCTACACCTTC	TRBV5-1	TRBD1	TRBJ1-2	.
CASSLGQGSYNEQFF	TGTGCCAGTAGTCTCGGACAGGGATCCTACAATGAGCAGTTCTTC	TRBV19	TRBD1	TRBJ2-1	.
CAWSSGTGFHEQYF	TGTGCCTGGAGCTCCGGGACAGGGTTCCACGAGCAGTACTTC	TRBV30	TRBD1	TRBJ2-7	.
CSVGRDYEQYF	TGCAGCGTTGGCAGGGATTACGAGCAGTACTTC	TRBV29-1	.	TRBJ2-7	.
CASSFRLADLKTQYF	TGTGCCAGCAGCTTCAGACTAGCCGATCTTAAGACCCAGTACTTC	TRBV7-6	TRBD2	TRBJ2-5	.
CASSPGTEGEQYF	TGTGCCAGCAGCCCCGGGACGGAGGGGGAACAGTACTTC	TRBV7-6	.	TRBJ2-5	.
CASSPVGFSQDTQYF	TGTGCCAGCTCACCTGTTGGATTCTCACAGGATACGCAGTATTTT	TRBV18	.	TRBJ2-3	.
CASSSIKKDGVVEQFF	TGTGCCAGCAGCTCCATAAAAAAAGACGGTGTAGTGGAGCAGTTCTTC	TRBV7-9	.	TRBJ2-1	.
CASSLGTAHPYEQYF	TGTGCCAGCAGCTTGGGGACGGCCCACCCCTACGAGCAGTACTTC	TRBV5-6	.	TRBJ2-7	once
CASSSKTGTFGEQYF	TGTGCCAGCAGCTCCAAGACAGGGACGTTTGGCGAGCAGTACTTC	TRBV5-4	TRBD1	TRBJ2-7	.
CASSETSGLTDTQYF	TGTGCCAGCAGCGAGACTAGCGGCCTCACAGATACGCAGTATTTT	TRBV9	TRBD2	TRBJ2-3	.
CASSPPRLARTYEQYF	TGTGCCAGCAGCCCGCCTCGACTAGCGAGAACCTACGAGCAGTACTTC	TRBV11-2	TRBD2	TRBJ2-7	.
CASSFLGAPHNSYNEQFF	TGTGCCAGCAGCTTTCTGGGAGCCCCACACAACTCCTACAATGAGCAGTTCTTC	TRBV5-5	.	TRBJ2-1	.
CASSFSPGRTSSYEQYF	TGTGCCAGCAGCTTTTCCCCGGGAAGGACCAGTTCCTACGAGCAGTACTTC	TRBV7-9	.	TRBJ2-7	.
CASSMGLAGYEQYF	TGTGCCAGCAGCATGGGACTAGCGGGCTACGAGCAGTACTTC	TRBV7-6	TRBD2	TRBJ2-7	.
CASSSLAGEFEQFF	TGTGCCAGCAGCTCCCTAGCGGGAGAGTTTGAGCAGTTCTTC	TRBV7-2	TRBD2	TRBJ2-1	once
CSVDRGQGGGYTF	TGCAGCGTTGACCGAGGACAGGGGGGTGGCTACACCTTC	TRBV29-1	TRBD1	TRBJ1-2	once
CAIRGEGVSQETQYF	TGTGCCATCAGGGGGGAGGGAGTCTCCCAAGAGACCCAGTACTTC	TRBV10-3	TRBD2	TRBJ2-5	.
CASRDPGQTNTEAFF	TGTGCCAGCCGAGATCCGGGACAGACGAACACTGAAGCTTTCTTT	TRBV6-6	TRBD1	TRBJ1-1	.
CASSEVASGSSYNEQFF	TGTGCCAGCAGTGAAGTCGCTAGCGGGAGCTCCTACAATGAGCAGTTCTTC	TRBV6-1	TRBD2	TRBJ2-1	.
CASSWGQHNEQFF	TGTGCCAGCAGTTGGGGACAGCACAATGAGCAGTTCTTC	TRBV27	TRBD1	TRBJ2-1	.